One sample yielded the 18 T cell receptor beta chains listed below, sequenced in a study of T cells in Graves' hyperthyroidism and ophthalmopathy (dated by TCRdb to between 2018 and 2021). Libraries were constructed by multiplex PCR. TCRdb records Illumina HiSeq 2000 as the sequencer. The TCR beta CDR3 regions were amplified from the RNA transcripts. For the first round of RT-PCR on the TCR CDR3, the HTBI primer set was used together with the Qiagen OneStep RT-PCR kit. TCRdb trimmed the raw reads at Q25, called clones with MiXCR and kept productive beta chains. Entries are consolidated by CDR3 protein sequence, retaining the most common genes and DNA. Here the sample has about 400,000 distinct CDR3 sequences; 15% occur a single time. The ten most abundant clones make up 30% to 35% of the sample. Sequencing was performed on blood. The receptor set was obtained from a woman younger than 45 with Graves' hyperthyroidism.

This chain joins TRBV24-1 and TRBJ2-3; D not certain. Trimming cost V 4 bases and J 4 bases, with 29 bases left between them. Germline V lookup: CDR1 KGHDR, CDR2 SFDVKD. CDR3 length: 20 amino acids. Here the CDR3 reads CATSDPTPRLGAVSPDTQYF. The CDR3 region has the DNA TGTGCCACCAGTGACCCAACCCCTCGACTGGGCGCAGTAAGTCCAGATACGCAGTATTTT.

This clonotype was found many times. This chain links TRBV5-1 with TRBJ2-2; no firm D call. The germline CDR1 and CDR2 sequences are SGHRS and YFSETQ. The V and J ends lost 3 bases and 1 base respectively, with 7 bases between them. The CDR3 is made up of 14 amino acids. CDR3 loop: CASSWQQNTGELFF. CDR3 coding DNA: TGCGCCAGCAGCTGGCAGCAGAACACCGGGGAGCTGTTTTTT.

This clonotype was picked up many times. The CDR3 DNA reads as TGCAGTGCTAGGGAGGGCGGGCCCGGGAGAATTGAGCAGTTCTTC. It codes for CSAREGGPGRIEQFF. The gene calls are TRBV20-1 and TRBJ2-1, with D maybe TRBD2 (6 bases). Germline assignment: CDR1 DFQATT and CDR2 SNEGSKA (reference sequence). This CDR3 has 15 amino acids. The ends were cut back, 3 bases at V and 9 bases at J, with 21 bases in the middle.

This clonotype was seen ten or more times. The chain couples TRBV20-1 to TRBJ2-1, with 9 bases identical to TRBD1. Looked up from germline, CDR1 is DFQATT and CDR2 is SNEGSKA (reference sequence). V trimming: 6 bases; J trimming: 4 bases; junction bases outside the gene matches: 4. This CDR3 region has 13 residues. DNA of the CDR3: TGCAGTGCCGACGGACAGGGGTACAATGAGCAGTTCTTC. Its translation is CSADGQGYNEQFF.

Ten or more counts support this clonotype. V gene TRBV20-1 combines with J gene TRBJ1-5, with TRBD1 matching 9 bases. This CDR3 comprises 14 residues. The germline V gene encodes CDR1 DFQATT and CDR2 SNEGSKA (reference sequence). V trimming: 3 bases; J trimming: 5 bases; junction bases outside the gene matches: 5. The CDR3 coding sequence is TGCAGTGCTAGGGCTACAGGGGGCCATCAGCCCCAGCATTTT. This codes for CSARATGGHQPQHF.

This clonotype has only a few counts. The CDR3 spells CASSDRVNTGELFF. The DNA for the CDR3 is TGTGCCAGCAGTGACAGGGTAAACACCGGGGAGCTGTTTTTT. The V call is TRBV6-1, the J call TRBJ2-2; D possibly corresponds to TRBD1 (5 bases). The CDR3 covers 14 residues. The germline V and J ends were trimmed by 3 bases and 2 bases, with 7 bases remaining between them. Germline V gene sequence: CDR1 MNHNS, CDR2 SASEGT.

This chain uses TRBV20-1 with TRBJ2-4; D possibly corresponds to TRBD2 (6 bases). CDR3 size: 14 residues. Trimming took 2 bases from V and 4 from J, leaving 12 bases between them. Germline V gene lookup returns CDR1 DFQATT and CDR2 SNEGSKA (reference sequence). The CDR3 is CSARTLAAKNIQYF. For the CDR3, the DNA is TGCAGTGCTAGAACGTTAGCGGCAAAAAACATTCAGTACTTC.

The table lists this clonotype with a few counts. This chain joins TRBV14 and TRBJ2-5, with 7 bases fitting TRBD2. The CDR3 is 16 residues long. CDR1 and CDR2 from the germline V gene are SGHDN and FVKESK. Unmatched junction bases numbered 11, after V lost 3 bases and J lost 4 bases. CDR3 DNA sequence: TGTGCCAGCAGCCACAGTAGCGGGTACCTCCGAGAGACCCAGTACTTC. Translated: CASSHSSGYLRETQYF.

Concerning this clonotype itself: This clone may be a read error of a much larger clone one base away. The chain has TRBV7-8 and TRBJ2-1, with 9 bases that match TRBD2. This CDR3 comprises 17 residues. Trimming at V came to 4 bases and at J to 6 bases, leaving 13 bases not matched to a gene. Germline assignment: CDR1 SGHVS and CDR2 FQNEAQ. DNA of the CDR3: TGTGCCAGCAGCTCACCTGGCGGGAGGGCCCTTCCCAATGAGCAGTTCTTC. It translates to CASSSPGGRALPNEQFF.

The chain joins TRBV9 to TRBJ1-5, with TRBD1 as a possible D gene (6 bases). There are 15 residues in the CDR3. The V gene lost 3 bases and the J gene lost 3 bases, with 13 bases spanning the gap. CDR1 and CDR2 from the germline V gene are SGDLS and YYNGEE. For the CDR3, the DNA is TGTGCCAGCAGCGCCAGGGGTGCGGTCAATCAGCCCCAGCATTTT. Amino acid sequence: CASSARGAVNQPQHF.

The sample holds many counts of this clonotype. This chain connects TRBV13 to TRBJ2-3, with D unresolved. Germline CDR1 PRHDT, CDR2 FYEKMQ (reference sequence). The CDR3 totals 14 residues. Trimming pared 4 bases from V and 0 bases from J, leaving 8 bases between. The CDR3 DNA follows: TGTGCCAGCAGCTCCCCCGGGAGCACAGATACGCAGTATTTT. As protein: CASSSPGSTDTQYF.

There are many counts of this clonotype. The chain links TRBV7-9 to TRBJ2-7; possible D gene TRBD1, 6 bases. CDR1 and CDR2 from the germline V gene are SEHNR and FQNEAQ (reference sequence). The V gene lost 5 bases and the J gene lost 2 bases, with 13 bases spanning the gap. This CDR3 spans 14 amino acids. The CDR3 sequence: CASSLRQEAYEQYF. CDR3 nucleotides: TGTGCCAGCAGCCTTCGACAGGAAGCCTACGAGCAGTACTTC.

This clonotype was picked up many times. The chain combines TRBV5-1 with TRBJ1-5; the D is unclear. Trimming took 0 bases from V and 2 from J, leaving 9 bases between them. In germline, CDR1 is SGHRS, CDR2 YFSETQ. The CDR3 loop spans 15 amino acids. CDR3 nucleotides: TGCGCCAGCAGCTTGGAGCCCTGGGGCAATCAGCCCCAGCATTTT. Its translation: CASSLEPWGNQPQHF.

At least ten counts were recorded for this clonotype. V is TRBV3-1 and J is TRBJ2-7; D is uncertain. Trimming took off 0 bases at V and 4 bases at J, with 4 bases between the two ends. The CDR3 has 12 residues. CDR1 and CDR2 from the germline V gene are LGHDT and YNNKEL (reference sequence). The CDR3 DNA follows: TGTGCCAGCAGCCAAGAATCGTACGAGCAGTACTTC. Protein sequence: CASSQESYEQYF.

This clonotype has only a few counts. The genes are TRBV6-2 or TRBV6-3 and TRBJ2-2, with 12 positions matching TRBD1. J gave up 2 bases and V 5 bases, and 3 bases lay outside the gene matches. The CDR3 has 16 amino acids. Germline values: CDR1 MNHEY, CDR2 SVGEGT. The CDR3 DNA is TGTGCCAGCAGTACGGGACAGGGGGCCAACACCGGGGAGCTGTTTTTT. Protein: CASSTGQGANTGELFF.

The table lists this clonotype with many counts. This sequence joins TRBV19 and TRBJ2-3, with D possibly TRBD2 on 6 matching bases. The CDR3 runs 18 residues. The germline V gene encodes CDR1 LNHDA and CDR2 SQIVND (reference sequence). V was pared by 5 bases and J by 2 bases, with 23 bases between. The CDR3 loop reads CASSLQRLAGPDTDTQYF. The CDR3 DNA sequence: TGTGCCAGTAGTCTCCAGCGTCTGGCGGGACCTGACACAGATACGCAGTATTTT. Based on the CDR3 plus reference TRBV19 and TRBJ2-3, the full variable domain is DGGITQSPKYLFRKEGQNVTLSCEQNLNHDAMYWYRQDPGQGLRLIYYSQIVNDFQKGDIAEGYSVSREKKESFPLTVTSAQKNPTAFYLCASSLQRLAGPDTDTQYFGPGTRLTVL.

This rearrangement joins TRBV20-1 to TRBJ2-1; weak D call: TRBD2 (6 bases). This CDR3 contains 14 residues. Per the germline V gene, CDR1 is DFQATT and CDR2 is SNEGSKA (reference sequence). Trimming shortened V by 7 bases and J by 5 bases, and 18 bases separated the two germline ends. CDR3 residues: CSGIRLVGDNEQFF. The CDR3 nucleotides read TGCAGTGGAATCCGACTAGTTGGGGACAATGAGCAGTTCTTC.

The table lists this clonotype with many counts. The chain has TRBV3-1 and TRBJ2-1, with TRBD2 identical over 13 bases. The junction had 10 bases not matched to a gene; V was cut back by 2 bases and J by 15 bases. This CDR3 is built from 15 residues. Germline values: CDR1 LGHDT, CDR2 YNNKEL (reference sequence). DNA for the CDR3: TGTGCCAGCAGCCAACCAAGGACTAGCGGGAGACGGGCGTTCTTC. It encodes CASSQPRTSGRRAFF.